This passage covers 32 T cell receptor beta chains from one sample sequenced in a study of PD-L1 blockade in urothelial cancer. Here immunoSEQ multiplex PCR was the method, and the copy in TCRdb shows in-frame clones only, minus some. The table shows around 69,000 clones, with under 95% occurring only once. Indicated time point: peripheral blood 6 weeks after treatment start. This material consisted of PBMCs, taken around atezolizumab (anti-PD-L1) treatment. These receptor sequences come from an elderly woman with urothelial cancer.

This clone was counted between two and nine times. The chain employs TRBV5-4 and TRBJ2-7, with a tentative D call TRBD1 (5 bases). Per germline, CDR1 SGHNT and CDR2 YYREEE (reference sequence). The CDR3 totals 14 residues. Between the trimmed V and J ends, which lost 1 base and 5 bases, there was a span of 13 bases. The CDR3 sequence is CASSLNRDRDEQYF. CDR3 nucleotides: TGTGCCAGCAGCTTGAACCGAGACAGAGACGAGCAGTACTTC. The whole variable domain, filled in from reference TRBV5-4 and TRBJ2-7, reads ETGVTQSPTHLIKTRGQQVTLRCSSQSGHNTVSWYQQALGQGPQFIFQYYREEENGRGNFPPRFSGLQFPNYSSELNVNALELDDSALYLCASSLNRDRDEQYFGPGTRLTVT.

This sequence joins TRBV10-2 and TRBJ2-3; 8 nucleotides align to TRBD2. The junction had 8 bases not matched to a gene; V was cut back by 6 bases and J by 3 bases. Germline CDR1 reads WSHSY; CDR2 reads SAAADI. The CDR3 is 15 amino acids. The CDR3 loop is CASRVSGSGTDTQYF. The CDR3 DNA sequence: TGCGCCAGCAGAGTAAGCGGGAGCGGGACAGATACGCAGTATTTT.

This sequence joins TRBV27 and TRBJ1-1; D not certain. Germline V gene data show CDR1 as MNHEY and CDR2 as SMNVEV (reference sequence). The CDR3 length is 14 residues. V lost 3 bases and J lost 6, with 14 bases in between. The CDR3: CASSLAVSGPEAFF. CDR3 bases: TGTGCCAGCAGTTTGGCTGTCTCAGGCCCTGAAGCTTTCTTT.

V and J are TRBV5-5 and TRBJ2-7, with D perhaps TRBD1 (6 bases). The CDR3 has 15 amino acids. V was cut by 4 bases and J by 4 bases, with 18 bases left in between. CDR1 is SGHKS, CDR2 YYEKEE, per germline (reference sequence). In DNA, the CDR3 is TGTGCCAGCAGCCAATCAGGGGCCCAGCGGTACGAGCAGTACTTC. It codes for CASSQSGAQRYEQYF. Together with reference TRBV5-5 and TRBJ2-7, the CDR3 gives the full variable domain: DAGVTQSPTHLIKTRGQQVTLRCSPISGHKSVSWYQQVLGQGPQFIFQYYEKEERGRGNFPDRFSARQFPNYSSELNVNALLLGDSALYLCASSQSGAQRYEQYFGPGTRLTVT.

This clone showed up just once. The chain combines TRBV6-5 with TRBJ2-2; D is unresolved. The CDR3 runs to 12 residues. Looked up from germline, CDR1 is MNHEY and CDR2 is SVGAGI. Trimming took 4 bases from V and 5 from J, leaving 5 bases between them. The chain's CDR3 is CASSSLTGELFF. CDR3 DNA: TGTGCCAGCAGTTCCCTGACCGGGGAGCTGTTTTTT.

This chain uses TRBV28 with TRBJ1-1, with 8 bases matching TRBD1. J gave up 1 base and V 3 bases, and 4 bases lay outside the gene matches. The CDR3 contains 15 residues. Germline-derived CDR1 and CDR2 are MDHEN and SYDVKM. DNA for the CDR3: TGTGCCAGCAGTTTGAGCAGGGGGCGGAACACTGAAGCTTTCTTT. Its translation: CASSLSRGRNTEAFF. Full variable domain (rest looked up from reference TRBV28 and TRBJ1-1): DVKVTQSSRYLVKRTGEKVFLECVQDMDHENMFWYRQDPGLGLRLIYFSYDVKMKEKGDIPEGYSVSREKKERFSLILESASTNQTSMYLCASSLSRGRNTEAFFGQGTRLTVV.

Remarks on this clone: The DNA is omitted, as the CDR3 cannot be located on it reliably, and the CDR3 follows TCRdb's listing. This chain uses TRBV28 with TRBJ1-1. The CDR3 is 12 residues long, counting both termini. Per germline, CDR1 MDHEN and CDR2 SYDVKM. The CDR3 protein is CASSSSKLEAFF.

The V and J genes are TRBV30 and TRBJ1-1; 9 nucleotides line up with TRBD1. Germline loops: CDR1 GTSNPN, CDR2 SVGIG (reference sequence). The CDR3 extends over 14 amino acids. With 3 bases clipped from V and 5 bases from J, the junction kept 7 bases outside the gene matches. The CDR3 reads CAWRGQGRSTEAFF. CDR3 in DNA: TGTGCCTGGAGGGGACAGGGAAGGAGTACTGAAGCTTTCTTT.

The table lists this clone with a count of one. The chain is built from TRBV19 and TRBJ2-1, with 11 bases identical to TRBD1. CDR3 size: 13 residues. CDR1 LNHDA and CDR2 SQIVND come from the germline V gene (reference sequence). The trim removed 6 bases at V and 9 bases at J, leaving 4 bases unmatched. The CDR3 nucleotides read TGTGCCAGTAGCGGACAGGGGGCGGCTGAGCAGTTCTTC. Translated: CASSGQGAAEQFF. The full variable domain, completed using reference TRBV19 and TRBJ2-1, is DGGITQSPKYLFRKEGQNVTLSCEQNLNHDAMYWYRQDPGQGLRLIYYSQIVNDFQKGDIAEGYSVSREKKESFPLTVTSAQKNPTAFYLCASSGQGAAEQFFGPGTRLTVL.

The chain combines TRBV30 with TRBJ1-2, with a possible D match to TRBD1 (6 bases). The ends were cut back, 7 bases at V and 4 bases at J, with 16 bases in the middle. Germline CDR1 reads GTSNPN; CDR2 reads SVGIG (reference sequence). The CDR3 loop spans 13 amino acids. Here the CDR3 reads CASDEGVGYGYTF. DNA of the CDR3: TGTGCCTCAGACGAGGGGGTTGGCTATGGCTACACCTTC.

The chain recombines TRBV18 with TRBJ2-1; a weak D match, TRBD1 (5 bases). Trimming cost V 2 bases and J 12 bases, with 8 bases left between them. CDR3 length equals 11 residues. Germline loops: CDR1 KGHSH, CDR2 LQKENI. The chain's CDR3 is CASSPETAQFF. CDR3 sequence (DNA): TGTGCCAGCTCACCAGAGACAGCGCAGTTCTTC.

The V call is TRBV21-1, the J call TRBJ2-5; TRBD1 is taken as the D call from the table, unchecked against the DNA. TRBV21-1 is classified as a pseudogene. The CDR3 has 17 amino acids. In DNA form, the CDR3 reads TGTGCCAGCAGCAATGACCCAAAGACAGTGAAACAAGAGACCCAGTACTTC. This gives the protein CASSNDPKTVKQETQYF.

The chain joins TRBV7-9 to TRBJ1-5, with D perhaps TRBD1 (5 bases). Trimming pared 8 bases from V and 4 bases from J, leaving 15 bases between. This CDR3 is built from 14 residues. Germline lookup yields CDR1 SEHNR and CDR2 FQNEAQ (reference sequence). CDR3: CASLSGEGNQPQHF. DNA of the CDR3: TGTGCCAGCCTCTCGGGGGAGGGAAATCAGCCCCAGCATTTT.

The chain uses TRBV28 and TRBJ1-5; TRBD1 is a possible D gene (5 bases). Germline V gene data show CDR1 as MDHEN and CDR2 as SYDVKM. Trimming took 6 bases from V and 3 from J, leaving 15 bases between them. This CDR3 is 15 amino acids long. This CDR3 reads CASRSPTAFNQPQHF. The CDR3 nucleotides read TGTGCCAGCAGGTCCCCGACAGCCTTCAATCAGCCCCAGCATTTT.

CDR3 sequence reads: CASSLGGTGNDQPQHF. DNA of the CDR3: TGTGCCAGCAGCTTGGGTGGGACAGGGAATGATCAGCCCCAGCATTTT. V gene TRBV5-4 combines with J gene TRBJ1-5; TRBD1 aligns across 9 bases. CDR3 length: 16 residues. CDR1 SGHNT and CDR2 YYREEE come from the germline V gene (reference sequence). With 0 bases clipped from V and 5 bases from J, the junction kept 6 bases outside the gene matches.

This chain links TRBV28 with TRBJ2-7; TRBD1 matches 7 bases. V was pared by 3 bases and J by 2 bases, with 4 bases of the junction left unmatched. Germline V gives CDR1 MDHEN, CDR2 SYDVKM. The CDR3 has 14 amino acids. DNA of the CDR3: TGTGCCAGCAGTTTCGACAGGGTGGCCTACGAGCAGTACTTC. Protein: CASSFDRVAYEQYF.

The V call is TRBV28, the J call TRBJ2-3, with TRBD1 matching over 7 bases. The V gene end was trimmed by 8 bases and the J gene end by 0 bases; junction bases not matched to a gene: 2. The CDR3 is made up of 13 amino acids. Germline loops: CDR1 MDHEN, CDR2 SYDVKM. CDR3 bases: TGTGCCAGCGGGACAGTTAGCACAGATACGCAGTATTTT. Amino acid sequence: CASGTVSTDTQYF.

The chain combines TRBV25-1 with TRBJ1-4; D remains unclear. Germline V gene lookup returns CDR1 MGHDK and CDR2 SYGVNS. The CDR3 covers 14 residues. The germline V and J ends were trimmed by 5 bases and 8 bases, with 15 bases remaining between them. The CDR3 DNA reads TGTGCCAGCAGTTCAATCGGGTCGGTGGAAAAACTGTTTTTT. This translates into CASSSIGSVEKLFF. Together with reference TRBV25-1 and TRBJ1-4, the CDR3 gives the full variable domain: EADIYQTPRYLVIGTGKKITLECSQTMGHDKMYWYQQDPGMELHLIHYSYGVNSTEKGDLSSESTVSRIRTEHFPLTLESARPSHTSQYLCASSSIGSVEKLFFGSGTQLSVL.

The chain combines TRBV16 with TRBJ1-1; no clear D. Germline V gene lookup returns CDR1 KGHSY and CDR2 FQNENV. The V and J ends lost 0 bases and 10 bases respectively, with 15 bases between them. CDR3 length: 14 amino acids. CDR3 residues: CASSQSFGGLSAFF. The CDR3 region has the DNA TGTGCCAGCAGCCAATCGTTCGGAGGTCTGTCAGCTTTCTTT.

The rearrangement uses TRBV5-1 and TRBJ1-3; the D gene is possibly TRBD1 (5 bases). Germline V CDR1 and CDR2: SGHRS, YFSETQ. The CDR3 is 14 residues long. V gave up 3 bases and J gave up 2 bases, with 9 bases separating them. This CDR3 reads CASSSQGPGNTIYF. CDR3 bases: TGCGCCAGCAGCTCGCAGGGCCCTGGAAACACCATATATTTT. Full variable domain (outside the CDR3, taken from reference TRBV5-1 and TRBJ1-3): KAGVTQTPRYLIKTRGQQVTLSCSPISGHRSVSWYQQTPGQGLQFLFEYFSETQRNKGNFPGRFSGRQFSNSRSEMNVSTLELGDSALYLCASSSQGPGNTIYFGEGSWLTVV.

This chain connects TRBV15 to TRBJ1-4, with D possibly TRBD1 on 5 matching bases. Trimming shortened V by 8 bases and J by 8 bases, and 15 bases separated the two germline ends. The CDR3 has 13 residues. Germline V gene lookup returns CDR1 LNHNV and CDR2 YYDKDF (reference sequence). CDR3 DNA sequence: TGTGCCACCGGGCGCGGGGGAAACGAAAAACTGTTTTTT. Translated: CATGRGGNEKLFF.

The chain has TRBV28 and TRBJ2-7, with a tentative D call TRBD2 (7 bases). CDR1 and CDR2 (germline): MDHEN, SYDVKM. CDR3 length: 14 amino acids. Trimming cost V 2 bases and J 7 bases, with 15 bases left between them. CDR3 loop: CASSLPQGGVEQYF. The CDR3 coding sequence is TGTGCCAGCAGTTTACCCCAAGGGGGGGTGGAGCAGTACTTC. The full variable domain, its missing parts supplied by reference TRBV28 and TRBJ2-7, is DVKVTQSSRYLVKRTGEKVFLECVQDMDHENMFWYRQDPGLGLRLIYFSYDVKMKEKGDIPEGYSVSREKKERFSLILESASTNQTSMYLCASSLPQGGVEQYFGPGTRLTVT.

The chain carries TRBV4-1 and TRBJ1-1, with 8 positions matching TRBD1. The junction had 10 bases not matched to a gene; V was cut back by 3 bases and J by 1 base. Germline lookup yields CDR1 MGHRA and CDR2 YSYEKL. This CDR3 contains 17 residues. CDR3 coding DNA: TGCGCCAGCAGCCACCAGACAGGGGAGGTGAGGAACACTGAAGCTTTCTTT. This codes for CASSHQTGEVRNTEAFF.

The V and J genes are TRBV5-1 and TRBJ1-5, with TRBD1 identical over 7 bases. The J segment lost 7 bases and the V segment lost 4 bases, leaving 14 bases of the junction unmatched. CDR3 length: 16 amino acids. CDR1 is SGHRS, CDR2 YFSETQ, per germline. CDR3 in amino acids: CASSTGPTGSGQPQHF. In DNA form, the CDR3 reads TGCGCCAGCAGCACGGGGCCGACAGGGTCGGGACAGCCCCAGCATTTT. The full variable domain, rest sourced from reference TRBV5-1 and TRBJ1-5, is KAGVTQTPRYLIKTRGQQVTLSCSPISGHRSVSWYQQTPGQGLQFLFEYFSETQRNKGNFPGRFSGRQFSNSRSEMNVSTLELGDSALYLCASSTGPTGSGQPQHFGDGTRLSIL.

The CDR3 here is CASSWEVGAGVREQFF. For the CDR3, the DNA is TGTGCCAGCAGCTGGGAGGTAGGGGCGGGAGTTAGAGAGCAGTTCTTC. The gene calls are TRBV5-4 and TRBJ2-1; 7 nucleotides line up with TRBD2. The CDR3 is 16 amino acids. Trimming took 3 bases from V and 10 from J; bases not matched to a gene: 16. Looked up from germline, CDR1 is SGHNT and CDR2 is YYREEE (reference sequence).

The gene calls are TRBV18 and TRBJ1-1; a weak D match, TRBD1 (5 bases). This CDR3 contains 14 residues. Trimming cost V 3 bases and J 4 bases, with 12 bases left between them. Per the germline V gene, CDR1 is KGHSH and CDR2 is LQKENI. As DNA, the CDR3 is TGTGCCAGCTCACCTGGGCAGGGACTCACTGAAGCTTTCTTT. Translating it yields CASSPGQGLTEAFF.

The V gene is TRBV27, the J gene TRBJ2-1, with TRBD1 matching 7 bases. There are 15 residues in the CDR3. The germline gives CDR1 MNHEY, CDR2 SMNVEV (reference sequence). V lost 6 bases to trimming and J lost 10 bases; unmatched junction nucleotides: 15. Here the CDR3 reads CASRIQPGQINEQFF. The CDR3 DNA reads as TGTGCCAGCAGAATACAACCGGGACAGATTAACGAGCAGTTCTTC.

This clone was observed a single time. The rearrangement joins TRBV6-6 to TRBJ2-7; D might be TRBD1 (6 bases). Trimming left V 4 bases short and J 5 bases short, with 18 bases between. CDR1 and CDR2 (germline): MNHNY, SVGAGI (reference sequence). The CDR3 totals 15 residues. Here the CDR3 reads CASSFGQLPGHEQYF. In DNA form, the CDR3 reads TGTGCCAGCAGTTTTGGACAGTTACCAGGCCACGAGCAGTACTTC.

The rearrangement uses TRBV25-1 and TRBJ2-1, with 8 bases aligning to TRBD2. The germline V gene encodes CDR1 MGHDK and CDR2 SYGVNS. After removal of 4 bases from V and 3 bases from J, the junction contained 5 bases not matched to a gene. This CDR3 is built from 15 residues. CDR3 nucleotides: TGTGCCAGCAGTGGGGGTAGCGGGAACTACAATGAGCAGTTCTTC. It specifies CASSGGSGNYNEQFF.

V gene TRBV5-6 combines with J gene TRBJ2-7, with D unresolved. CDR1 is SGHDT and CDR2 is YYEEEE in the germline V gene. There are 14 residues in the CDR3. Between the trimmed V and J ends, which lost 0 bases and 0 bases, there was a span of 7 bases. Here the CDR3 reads CASSLDGSSYEQYF. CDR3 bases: TGTGCCAGCAGCTTGGATGGCAGCTCCTACGAGCAGTACTTC.

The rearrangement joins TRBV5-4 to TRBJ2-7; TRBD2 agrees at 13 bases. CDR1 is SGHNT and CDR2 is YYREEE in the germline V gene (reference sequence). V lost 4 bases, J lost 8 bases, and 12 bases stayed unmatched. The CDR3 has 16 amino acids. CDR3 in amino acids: CASSLPTSGRGSKQYF. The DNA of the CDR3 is TGTGCCAGCAGCCTACCCACTAGCGGGAGGGGATCTAAGCAGTACTTC.

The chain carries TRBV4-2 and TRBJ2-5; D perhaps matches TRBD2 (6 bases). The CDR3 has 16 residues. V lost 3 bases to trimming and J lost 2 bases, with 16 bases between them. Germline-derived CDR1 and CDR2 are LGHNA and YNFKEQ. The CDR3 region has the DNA TGTGCCAGCAGCCATACGGGAGTGAGCGGACAAGAGACCCAGTACTTC. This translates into CASSHTGVSGQETQYF.